A single sample gave rise to the 8 T cell receptor beta chains below, sequenced in a study of shared clonotypes between healthy human individuals. Naive CD8 cells lacked CD45RO, underwent positive selection for CCR7 and left out terminally differentiated effector memory CD45RA+ cells. Libraries were prepared by immunoSEQ multiplex PCR; TCRdb keeps only in-frame clonotypes and omits some of them. The data contain some 2 million clones, about 94% of them seen just once; the ten biggest clones take up more than 0.95%. Sequenced: naive CD8+ T cells sorted from blood. All receptors derive from a man aged 18 to 35 in good health.

The chain is built from TRBV6-5 and TRBJ2-5; D possibly corresponds to TRBD1 (5 bases). Trimming stripped 4 bases from V and 1 base from J, with 16 bases between. CDR3 length equals 16 residues. Germline values: CDR1 MNHEY, CDR2 SVGAGI. In DNA form, the CDR3 reads TGTGCCAGCAGTTCCCCGACAGAGATAGGCCAAGAGACCCAGTACTTC. Translation gives CASSSPTEIGQETQYF.

V usage is TRBV7-9 and J usage is TRBJ1-2; 8 nucleotides line up with TRBD1. This CDR3 is 14 amino acids long. Germline lookup yields CDR1 SEHNR and CDR2 FQNEAQ (reference sequence). The V and J ends lost 4 bases and 6 bases, in that order; junction bases with no gene match: 7. The CDR3 DNA reads as TGTGCCAGCAGCTCCGGTCGGGGACAGGATGGCTACACCTTC. Translating gives CASSSGRGQDGYTF.

In this sample, this clone turned up a few times. The chain links TRBV6-1 to TRBJ2-7, with D maybe TRBD1 (6 bases). This CDR3 is built from 14 residues. Germline lookup yields CDR1 MNHNS and CDR2 SASEGT. Trimming took off 5 bases at V and 3 bases at J, with 14 bases between the two ends. CDR3 bases: TGTGCCAGCAGTAGCCCCCAGGGGTACTACGAGCAGTACTTC. Translated, it gives CASSSPQGYYEQYF.

Remarks on this clone: At one end the junction does not follow the germline gene, possibly because of a read error. The CDR3 here is CASSQGLGGEQYF. For the CDR3, the DNA is TGTGCTAGCAGCCAAGGGTTAGGGGGCGAGCAGTACTTC. This chain connects TRBV7-7 to TRBJ2-7; D perhaps matches TRBD1 (6 bases). Germline V gene sequence: CDR1 SSHAT, CDR2 FNYEAQ (reference sequence). This CDR3 region has 13 residues.

This sequence joins TRBV27 and TRBJ2-1; a possible D gene is TRBD2 (5 bases). Trimming removed 3 bases at V and 7 bases at J, with 10 bases between. The germline V gene has CDR1 MNHEY and CDR2 SMNVEV (reference sequence). The CDR3 consists of 13 residues. The CDR3 region is CASSFSRRNEQFF. The CDR3 nucleotides read TGTGCCAGCAGTTTTTCACGGAGGAATGAGCAGTTCTTC.

The genes are TRBV9 and TRBJ1-3; perhaps TRBD1 as D (6 bases). This CDR3 region has 16 residues. V gave up 2 bases and J gave up 8 bases, with 20 bases separating them. Per germline, CDR1 SGDLS and CDR2 YYNGEE. CDR3 region: CASSVPVGTEGDTIYF. The CDR3 bases are TGTGCCAGCAGCGTTCCGGTCGGGACCGAGGGGGACACCATATATTTT.

The rearrangement uses TRBV10-2 and TRBJ1-1; 7 positions agree with TRBD1. Unmatched junction bases numbered 15, after V lost 2 bases and J lost 6 bases. Germline CDR1 WSHSY, CDR2 SAAADI. CDR3 length: 17 amino acids. The CDR3 reads CASSEPGQLFIRAEAFF. In nucleotides, the CDR3 is TGCGCCAGCAGTGAGCCGGGACAGCTCTTTATCCGGGCTGAAGCTTTCTTT.

This chain links TRBV15 with TRBJ1-1; D is uncertain. V gave up 2 bases and J gave up 1 base, with 2 bases separating them. Germline loops: CDR1 LNHNV, CDR2 YYDKDF (reference sequence). The CDR3 is 12 amino acids. Here the CDR3 DNA reads TGTGCCACCAGCAGACGGAACACTGAAGCTTTCTTT. Its translation: CATSRRNTEAFF.